This TCR beta chain stems from a study of cytotoxic CD8 clonotypes in ibrutinib-treated CLL (dated by TCRdb to about 2021). As for the study more broadly: In this cohort, 15 patients were treatment-naive and roughly 10 were relapsed/refractory, while roughly 18 had unmutated IGHV. Responses were partial in some 24 patients and complete in 2; after median 68 months follow-up, roughly 14 stayed in remission and some twelve progressed. The response samples were drawn at a median of approximately 12 months into treatment, with a range of roughly 6 to 36 months. On average, each sample had about 250,000 productive templates and more than 85,000 productive rearrangements. Of the 70 to 100 people in the trial, 25 to 30 had longitudinal samples available. Cryopreserved peripheral blood mononuclear cells were collected before treatment, at response, and at either disease progression or sustained remission. Study-wide conclusions, independent of this receptor: Public clonotypes were rare and either shrank or stayed stable during treatment, and the rise in clonality at ibrutinib response reflected expansion of private clonotypes. At ibrutinib response clonality went up, during sustained remission it held steady, and at progression it dropped back toward baseline. Lymph node repertoires were not examined, and the timing of sampling was not matched between patients in sustained remission and those whose disease progressed. Baseline clonality exceeded that of age-matched healthy donors and correlated strongly with circulating CD8+ T-cell counts.

CDR3 length: 16 amino acids, cysteine to phenylalanine. Only the CDR3 DNA is retained, 48 bases long and in frame from the first base. CDR1 SGHRS and CDR2 YFSETQ were looked up in the germline V gene. The junction carries 15 bases between V and J, which are trimmed by 0 bases and 6 bases respectively. A remark on this clone: Its antigen target is currently unknown. No much larger clone exists at a distance of one base, and base qualities are not known.

On a MiSeq, deep resolution sequencing aimed for a depth between 1 in 1 million and 1 in 200,000 T cells, with each clonotype covered around 9.2x on average. The immunoSEQ hsTCRB Kit was used to generate the TCR beta libraries. On the study's bioinformatics: Data were analyzed with ImmunoSEQ Data Assistant and ImmunoSEQ Analyzer, with V, D and J genes assigned per IMGT definitions. Clonality was computed as one minus normalized Shannon entropy of productive rearrangement frequencies, ranging from 0 to 1. Only overrepresented clonotypes making up at least 0.05% of the repertoire of each patient were included in the public clonotype analysis. Around 12 age-matched healthy donor repertoires from immuneACCESS were used as controls for clonality. TCRdb took over this immuneACCESS table, retaining in-frame rearrangements with V and J assigned. Such tables are incomplete; in checked studies, under half of the missing clones stem from an unresolved V gene, and the remainder is unexplained. V and J calls and clone size are as listed in that table; D and trimming were resolved from the DNA. The sample includes some 20,000 clones, with approximately 72% observed a single time. The ten most abundant clones make up around 7.9% of the sample.

Approximately 2 micrograms of genomic DNA were extracted from cryopreserved PBMCs for TCR beta library preparation. Longitudinal blood samples from CLL patients receiving ibrutinib monotherapy were subjected to high-throughput TCR beta sequencing. Patients were enrolled in a phase 2 open-label single-center ibrutinib monotherapy trial. The specimen comprised PBMCs, sampled before ibrutinib treatment. The origin of this receptor is a human donor with chronic lymphocytic leukemia. The rearranged segments are TRBV5-1 and TRBJ1-4; the D gene is perhaps TRBD1, from 5 matching bases. The DNA sequence is TGCGCCAGCAGCTTGGGTCGGGGCGTCCCGTATGAAAAACTGTTTTTT. Translated, this gives CASSLGRGVPYEKLFF.